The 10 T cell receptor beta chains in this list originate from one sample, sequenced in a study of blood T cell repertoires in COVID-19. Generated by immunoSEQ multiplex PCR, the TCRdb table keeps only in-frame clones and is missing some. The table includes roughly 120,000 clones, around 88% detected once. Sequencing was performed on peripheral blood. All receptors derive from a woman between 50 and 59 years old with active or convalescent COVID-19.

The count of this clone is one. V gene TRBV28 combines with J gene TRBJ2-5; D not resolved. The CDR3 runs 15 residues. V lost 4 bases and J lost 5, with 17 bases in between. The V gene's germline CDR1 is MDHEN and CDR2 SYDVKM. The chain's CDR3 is CASSSGVARTETQYF. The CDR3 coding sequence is TGTGCCAGCAGTTCCGGAGTCGCGAGAACGGAGACCCAGTACTTC.

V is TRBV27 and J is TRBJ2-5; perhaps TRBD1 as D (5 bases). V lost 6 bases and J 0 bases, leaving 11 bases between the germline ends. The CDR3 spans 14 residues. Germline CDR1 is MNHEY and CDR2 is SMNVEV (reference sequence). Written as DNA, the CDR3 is TGTGCCAGCAGCGTGCAGGGAAACCAAGAGACCCAGTACTTC. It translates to CASSVQGNQETQYF.

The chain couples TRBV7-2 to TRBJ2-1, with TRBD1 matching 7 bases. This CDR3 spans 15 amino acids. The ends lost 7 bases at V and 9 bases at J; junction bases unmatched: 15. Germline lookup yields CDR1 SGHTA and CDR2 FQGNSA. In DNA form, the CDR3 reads TGTGCCAGCATGCCTGGGACAGCGGCGGTGGGTGAGCAGTTCTTC. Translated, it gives CASMPGTAAVGEQFF.

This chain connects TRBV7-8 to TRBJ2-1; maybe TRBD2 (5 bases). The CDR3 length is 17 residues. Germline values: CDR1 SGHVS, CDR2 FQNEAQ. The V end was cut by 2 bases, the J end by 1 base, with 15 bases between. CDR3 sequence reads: CASSLREYLASYNEQFF. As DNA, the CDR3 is TGTGCCAGCAGCTTACGGGAATACCTTGCTTCCTACAATGAGCAGTTCTTC.

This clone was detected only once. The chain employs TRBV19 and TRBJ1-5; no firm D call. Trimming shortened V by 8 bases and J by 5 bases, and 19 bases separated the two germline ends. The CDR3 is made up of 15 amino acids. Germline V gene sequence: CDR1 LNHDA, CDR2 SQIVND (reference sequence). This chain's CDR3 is CASHIRRARDQPQHF. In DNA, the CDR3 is TGTGCCAGTCACATTAGGCGGGCTAGGGATCAGCCCCAGCATTTT.

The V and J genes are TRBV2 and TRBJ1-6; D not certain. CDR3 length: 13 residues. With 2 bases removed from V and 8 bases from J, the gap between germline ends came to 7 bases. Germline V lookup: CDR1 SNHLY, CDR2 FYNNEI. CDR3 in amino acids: CASSEIPDSPLHF. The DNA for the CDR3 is TGTGCCAGCAGTGAAATACCAGATTCACCCCTCCACTTT.

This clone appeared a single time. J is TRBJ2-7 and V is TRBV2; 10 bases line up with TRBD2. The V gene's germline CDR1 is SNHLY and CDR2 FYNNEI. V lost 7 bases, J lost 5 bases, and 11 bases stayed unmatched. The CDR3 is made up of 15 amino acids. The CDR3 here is CASILSGRAINEQYF. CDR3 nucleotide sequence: TGTGCCAGCATTCTAAGCGGGAGGGCCATCAACGAGCAGTACTTC.

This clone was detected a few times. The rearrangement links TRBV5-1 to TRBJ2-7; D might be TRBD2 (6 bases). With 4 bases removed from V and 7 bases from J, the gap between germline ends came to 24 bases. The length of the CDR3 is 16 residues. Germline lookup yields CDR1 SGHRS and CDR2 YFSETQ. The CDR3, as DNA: TGCGCCAGCAGCACCTCGGGGGTCGGGGGTACGAGTGAGCAGTACTTC. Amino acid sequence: CASSTSGVGGTSEQYF.

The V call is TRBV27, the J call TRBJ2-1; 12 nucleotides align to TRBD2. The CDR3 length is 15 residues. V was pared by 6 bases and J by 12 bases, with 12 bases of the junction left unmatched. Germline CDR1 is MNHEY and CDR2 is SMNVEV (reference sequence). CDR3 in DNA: TGTGCCAGCAGCTCCGTGACTAGCGGGAGCCCCTGGCAGTTCTTC. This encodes CASSSVTSGSPWQFF.

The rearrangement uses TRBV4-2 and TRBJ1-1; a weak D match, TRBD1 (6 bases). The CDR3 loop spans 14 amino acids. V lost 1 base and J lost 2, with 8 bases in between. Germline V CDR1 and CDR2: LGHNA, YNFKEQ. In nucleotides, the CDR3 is TGTGCCAGCAGCCAAGGGACAGCAAACACTGAAGCTTTCTTT. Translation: CASSQGTANTEAFF.